This passage covers 24 T cell receptor beta chains from one sample sequenced in a study of T cells in Graves' hyperthyroidism and ophthalmopathy (dated by TCRdb to the late 2010s). Preparation of the library involved multiplex PCR. The sequencing machine was an Illumina HiSeq 2000. The TCR beta CDR3 regions were amplified from RNA transcripts. A first-round RT-PCR of the TCR CDR3 used the HTBI primer set with the Qiagen OneStep RT-PCR kit. In-frame beta chains were kept once TCRdb had trimmed the public reads at Q25 with fastp and called clones with MiXCR. When rows share a CDR3 protein, they turn into one entry using the most common DNA and genes. The sample table shows over 200,000 distinct CDR3 sequences, and 15% to 20% are seen once. Jointly, the top ten make up under 65% of the sample. Sequencing was carried out using blood. The receptors originated from a man aged 50 to 59 with Graves' hyperthyroidism.

This clonotype showed up many times. The rearrangement joins TRBV2 to TRBJ1-1; no firm D call. This CDR3 spans 14 amino acids. V was cut by 4 bases and J by 2 bases, with 11 bases left in between. Per the germline V gene, CDR1 is SNHLY and CDR2 is FYNNEI. In DNA, the CDR3 is TGTGCCAGCAGTGCGGTGGACCTAAACACTGAAGCTTTCTTT. As protein: CASSAVDLNTEAFF.

The chain has TRBV12-5 and TRBJ2-1; 13 nucleotides match TRBD2. V shed 5 bases and J 8 bases; nucleotides not matched to a gene: 12. Germline V gene data show CDR1 as LGHNT and CDR2 as FRNRAP. The CDR3 runs to 17 residues. The CDR3 spells CASGLGSGTSGMDEQFF. DNA for the CDR3: TGTGCTAGTGGTCTCGGATCCGGGACTAGCGGGATGGATGAGCAGTTCTTC.

This clonotype was recorded many times. The J gene is TRBJ2-1, the V gene TRBV7-2; 10 nucleotides align to TRBD2. The germline V gene encodes CDR1 SGHTA and CDR2 FQGNSA. V was pared by 5 bases and J by 4 bases, with 5 bases of the junction left unmatched. CDR3 length: 15 residues. CDR3 sequence (DNA): TGTGCCAGCAGCCCCGGGACTAGCGTATACAATGAGCAGTTCTTC. This sequence encodes CASSPGTSVYNEQFF.

This clonotype has ten or more counts. V and J are TRBV28 and TRBJ2-1, with D unresolved. The CDR3 runs to 17 residues. Looked up from germline, CDR1 is MDHEN and CDR2 is SYDVKM. V lost 2 bases to trimming and J lost 0 bases, with 14 bases between them. CDR3 residues: CASSLGLGPSSYNEQFF. In nucleotides, the CDR3 is TGTGCCAGCAGTTTAGGGCTGGGTCCGAGCTCCTACAATGAGCAGTTCTTC.

J is TRBJ2-1 and V is TRBV24-1; perhaps TRBD2 as D (6 bases). Trimming stripped 12 bases from V and 2 bases from J, with 7 bases between. This CDR3 is 11 amino acids long. Germline CDR1 is KGHDR and CDR2 is SFDVKD. The CDR3 loop is CASGAYNEQFF. The CDR3, as DNA: TGTGCCTCGGGGGCCTACAATGAGCAGTTCTTC.

This clonotype was seen a few times. The genes are TRBV5-6 and TRBJ2-6; a weak D match, TRBD1 (5 bases). Trimming shortened V by 3 bases and J by 2 bases, and 12 bases separated the two germline ends. Germline assignment: CDR1 SGHDT and CDR2 YYEEEE. The CDR3 sequence is 16 residues long. For the CDR3, the DNA is TGTGCCAGCAGCTCAGGGTTTCGTGCTGGGGCCAACGTCCTGACTTTC. As protein: CASSSGFRAGANVLTF. Using reference TRBV5-6 and TRBJ2-6 for the parts outside the CDR3, the full variable domain is DAGVTQSPTHLIKTRGQQVTLRCSPKSGHDTVSWYQQALGQGPQFIFQYYEEEERQRGNFPDRFSGHQFPNYSSELNVNALLLGDSALYLCASSSGFRAGANVLTFGAGSRLTVL.

This clonotype was counted many times. This chain joins TRBV7-8 and TRBJ1-2, with D perhaps matching TRBD1 (6 bases). There are 14 residues in the CDR3. With 1 base removed from V and 4 bases from J, the gap between germline ends came to 10 bases. Germline V gene lookup returns CDR1 SGHVS and CDR2 FQNEAQ. DNA for the CDR3: TGTGCCAGCAGCTTAGGAACAGGGTCCTATGGCTACACCTTC. Encoded protein: CASSLGTGSYGYTF.

This clonotype came up many times. The chain has TRBV6-2 or TRBV6-3 and TRBJ1-1; a possible D gene is TRBD1 (6 bases). V lost 2 bases and J 0 bases, leaving 22 bases between the germline ends. Per germline, CDR1 MNHEY and CDR2 SVGEGT. The CDR3 contains 19 residues. The CDR3 coding sequence is TGTGCCAGCAGTTACAGTGGTGTGTCAGGGGCTTGGGTGAACACTGAAGCTTTCTTT. Translation gives CASSYSGVSGAWVNTEAFF.

In this sample, this clonotype turned up many times. CDR3 nucleotides: TGTGCCAGCAGTTTGGGCGGGAGTAGGTCCGAGCAGTACTTC. This encodes CASSLGGSRSEQYF. The J gene is TRBJ2-7, the V gene TRBV28; 7 bases map to TRBD2. V lost 3 bases, J lost 6 bases, and 8 bases stayed unmatched. The CDR3 sequence is 14 residues long. CDR1 is MDHEN, CDR2 SYDVKM, per germline.

This clonotype has a handful of counts. The chain combines TRBV28 with TRBJ1-5; TRBD1 matches at 7 bases. Germline loops: CDR1 MDHEN, CDR2 SYDVKM. J was trimmed by 7 bases and V by 6 bases; bases with no gene match: 6. This CDR3 has 13 amino acids. CDR3 DNA: TGTGCCAGCAGCGACAGGGTGGGGCAGCCCCAGCATTTT. Amino acids: CASSDRVGQPQHF.

This sequence joins TRBV12-3 or TRBV12-4 and TRBJ2-7; 9 positions agree with TRBD1. The CDR3 totals 15 residues. After removal of 6 bases from V and 3 bases from J, the junction contained 9 bases not matched to a gene. In DNA form, the CDR3 reads TGTGCCAGCAGGCCCGGGACAGGGAATAGCTACGAGCAGTACTTC. Amino acids: CASRPGTGNSYEQYF.

This clonotype was seen only a few times. This chain links TRBV12-3 or TRBV12-4 with TRBJ1-2, with D perhaps matching TRBD1 (6 bases). V gave up 4 bases and J gave up 8 bases, with 14 bases separating them. This CDR3 region has 13 residues. The CDR3 reads CASSSNRELGYTF. In nucleotides, the CDR3 is TGTGCCAGCAGTTCTAACAGGGAGTTGGGCTACACCTTC.

This clonotype was counted ten times or more. The chain carries TRBV18 and TRBJ2-3; TRBD1 aligns across 9 bases. CDR3 length equals 17 residues. Germline lookup yields CDR1 KGHSH and CDR2 LQKENI. The trim removed 2 bases at V and 0 bases at J, leaving 6 bases unmatched. CDR3 bases: TGTGCCAGCTCACCAGAACAGGGGGCTCTTAGCACAGATACGCAGTATTTT. Translation: CASSPEQGALSTDTQYF. The variable domain in full, completed from reference TRBV18 and TRBJ2-3, reads NAGVMQNPRHLVRRRGQEARLRCSPMKGHSHVYWYRQLPEEGLKFMVYLQKENIIDESGMPKERFSAEFPKEGPSILRIQQVVRGDSAAYFCASSPEQGALSTDTQYFGPGTRLTVL.

The chain is built from TRBV7-8 and TRBJ2-1; 9 nucleotides line up with TRBD2. The germline V gene has CDR1 SGHVS and CDR2 FQNEAQ. V was clipped by 1 base and J by 8 bases; unmatched bases: 12. The CDR3 covers 17 residues. The CDR3 sequence is CASSLGVGLATLDEQFF. The CDR3 coding sequence is TGTGCCAGCAGCTTAGGGGTGGGACTAGCCACTTTAGATGAGCAGTTCTTC. Together with reference TRBV7-8 and TRBJ2-1, the CDR3 gives the full variable domain: GAGVSQSPRYKVAKRGQDVALRCDPISGHVSLFWYQQALGQGPEFLTYFQNEAQLDKSGLPSDRFFAERPEGSVSTLKIQRTQQEDSAVYLCASSLGVGLATLDEQFFGPGTRLTVL.

The genes are TRBV7-6 and TRBJ1-1; no firm D call. Germline V CDR1 and CDR2: SGHVS, FNYEAQ. The CDR3 is 15 amino acids. Deletions cut 5 bases from V and 2 bases from J, with 15 bases between. The chain's CDR3 is CASSPATATNTEAFF. The DNA for the CDR3 is TGTGCCAGCAGCCCGGCCACAGCTACAAACACTGAAGCTTTCTTT.

This clonotype appeared a few times. This chain connects TRBV27 to TRBJ2-1; TRBD2 matches 7 bases. The CDR3 has 13 residues. V shed 6 bases and J 5 bases; nucleotides not matched to a gene: 4. Looked up from germline, CDR1 is MNHEY and CDR2 is SMNVEV (reference sequence). CDR3 DNA sequence: TGTGCCAGCAGCAAACTAGCGAACAATGAGCAGTTCTTC. As protein: CASSKLANNEQFF.

The chain has TRBV28 and TRBJ1-3, with TRBD1 identical over 9 bases. Germline V CDR1 and CDR2: MDHEN, SYDVKM. Trimming removed 5 bases from V and 4 bases from J; junction bases left unmatched: 6. The CDR3 loop spans 15 amino acids. CDR3 loop: CASSRGQGKGNTIYF. CDR3 nucleotide sequence: TGTGCCAGCAGTCGGGGACAGGGAAAAGGAAACACCATATATTTT.

CDR3 DNA: TGTGCCAGCAGCCCCAGAGTGGGGGGGGCGCGGACGAGGAATGAGCAGTTCTTC. The encoded protein is CASSPRVGGARTRNEQFF. The rearrangement uses TRBV7-6 and TRBJ2-1; a possible D gene is TRBD2 (7 bases). Germline assignment: CDR1 SGHVS and CDR2 FNYEAQ. The ends were cut back, 5 bases at V and 7 bases at J, with 27 bases in the middle. The CDR3 is 18 amino acids.

This clonotype was recorded many times. The chain is built from TRBV11-2 and TRBJ2-7; TRBD1 agrees at 7 bases. Germline V gene sequence: CDR1 SGHAT, CDR2 FQNNGV. This CDR3 has 13 amino acids. V lost 7 bases, J lost 0 bases, and 3 bases stayed unmatched. The CDR3 region has the DNA TGTGCCAGCAAGGGACAGAACTCCTACGAGCAGTACTTC. Amino acid sequence: CASKGQNSYEQYF.

At least ten counts were recorded for this clonotype. The chain combines TRBV12-3 or TRBV12-4 with TRBJ2-7; no reliable D call. CDR3 length: 16 amino acids. With 5 bases removed from V and 0 bases from J, the gap between germline ends came to 17 bases. The CDR3 coding sequence is TGTGCCAGCAGTAGAGACCTCTCAAGGAGCTCCTACGAGCAGTACTTC. This encodes CASSRDLSRSSYEQYF.

This clonotype has at least ten counts. The gene calls are TRBV19 and TRBJ2-7; D possibly corresponds to TRBD1 (5 bases). Germline CDR1 LNHDA, CDR2 SQIVND (reference sequence). The CDR3 runs 15 residues. Trimming cost V 5 bases and J 7 bases, with 21 bases left between them. The CDR3 loop reads CASSFGADRPTEQYF. CDR3 coding DNA: TGTGCCAGTAGTTTTGGGGCGGACCGACCTACGGAGCAGTACTTC.

This clonotype has a handful of counts. The chain carries TRBV6-1 and TRBJ1-1, with 7 bases lining up with TRBD1. The CDR3 has 15 amino acids. The ends lost 5 bases at V and 1 base at J; junction bases unmatched: 7. From germline, CDR1 is MNHNS and CDR2 SASEGT. The CDR3, as DNA: TGTGCCAGCAGTCAGACAGGGACCAAGAACACTGAAGCTTTCTTT. It is translated as CASSQTGTKNTEAFF.

This clonotype turned up a few times. This chain joins TRBV6-2 or TRBV6-3 and TRBJ1-2, with D tentatively TRBD1 (5 bases). The CDR3 spans 13 residues. Looked up from germline, CDR1 is MNHEY and CDR2 is SVGEGT. V was trimmed by 6 bases and J by 6 bases, leaving 14 bases between them. The CDR3 nucleotides are TGTGCCAGCAGGACATCAGGGCTAAATGGCTACACCTTC. The encoded protein is CASRTSGLNGYTF.

This clonotype was seen many times. The chain uses TRBV5-1 and TRBJ2-7; TRBD2 agrees at 7 bases. Germline values: CDR1 SGHRS, CDR2 YFSETQ. Unmatched junction bases numbered 4, after V lost 0 bases and J lost 4 bases. The CDR3 has 14 amino acids. CDR3 bases: TGCGCCAGCAGCTTGGCAGGACTAGATTACGAGCAGTACTTC. It translates to CASSLAGLDYEQYF.